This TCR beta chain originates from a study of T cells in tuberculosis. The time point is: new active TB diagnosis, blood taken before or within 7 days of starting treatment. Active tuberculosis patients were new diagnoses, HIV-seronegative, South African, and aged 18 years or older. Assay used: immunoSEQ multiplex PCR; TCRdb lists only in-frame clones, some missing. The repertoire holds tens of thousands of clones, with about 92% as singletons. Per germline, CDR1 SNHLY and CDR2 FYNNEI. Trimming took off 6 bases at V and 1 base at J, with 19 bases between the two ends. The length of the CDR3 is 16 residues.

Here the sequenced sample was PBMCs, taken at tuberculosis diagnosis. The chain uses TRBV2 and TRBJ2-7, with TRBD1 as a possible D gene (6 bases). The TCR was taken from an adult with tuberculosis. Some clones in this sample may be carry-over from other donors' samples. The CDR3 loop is CASRGRFGRGSYEQYF. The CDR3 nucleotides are TGTGCCAGCAGAGGCCGGTTTGGAAGGGGGTCCTACGAGCAGTACTTC.